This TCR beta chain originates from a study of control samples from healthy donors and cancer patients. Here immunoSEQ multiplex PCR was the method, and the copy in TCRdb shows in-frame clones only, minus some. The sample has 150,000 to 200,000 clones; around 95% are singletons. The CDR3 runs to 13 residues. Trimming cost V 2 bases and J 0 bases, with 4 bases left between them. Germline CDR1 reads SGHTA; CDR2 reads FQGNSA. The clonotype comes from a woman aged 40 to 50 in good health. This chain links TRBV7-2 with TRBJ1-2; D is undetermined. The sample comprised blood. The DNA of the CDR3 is TGTGCCAGCAGCTTAAACGCTAACTATGGCTACACCTTC. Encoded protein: CASSLNANYGYTF.